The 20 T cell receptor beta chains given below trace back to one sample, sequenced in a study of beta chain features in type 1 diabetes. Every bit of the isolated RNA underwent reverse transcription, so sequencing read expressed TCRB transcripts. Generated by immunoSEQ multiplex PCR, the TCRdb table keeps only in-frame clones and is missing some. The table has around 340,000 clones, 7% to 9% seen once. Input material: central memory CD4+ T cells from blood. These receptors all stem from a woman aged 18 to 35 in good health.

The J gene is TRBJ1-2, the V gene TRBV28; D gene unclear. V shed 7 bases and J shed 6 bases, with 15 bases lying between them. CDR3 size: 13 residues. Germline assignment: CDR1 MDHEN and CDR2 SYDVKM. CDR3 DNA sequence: TGTGCCAGCAATAGGCAGCCCCAGAATGGCTACACCTTC. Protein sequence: CASNRQPQNGYTF.

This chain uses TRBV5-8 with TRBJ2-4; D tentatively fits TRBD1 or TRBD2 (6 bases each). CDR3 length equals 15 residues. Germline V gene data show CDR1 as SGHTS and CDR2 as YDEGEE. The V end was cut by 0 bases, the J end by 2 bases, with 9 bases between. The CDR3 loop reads CASSLVGGTKNIQYF. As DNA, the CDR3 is TGTGCCAGCAGCTTGGTAGGGGGGACCAAAAACATTCAGTACTTC.

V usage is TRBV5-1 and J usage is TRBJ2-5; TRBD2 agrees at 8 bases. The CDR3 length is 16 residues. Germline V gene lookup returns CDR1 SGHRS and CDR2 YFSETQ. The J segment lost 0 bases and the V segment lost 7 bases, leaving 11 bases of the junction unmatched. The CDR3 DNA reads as TGCGCCAGCCGGCGGACGGGAGGGGAGTACCAAGAGACCCAGTACTTC. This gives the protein CASRRTGGEYQETQYF.

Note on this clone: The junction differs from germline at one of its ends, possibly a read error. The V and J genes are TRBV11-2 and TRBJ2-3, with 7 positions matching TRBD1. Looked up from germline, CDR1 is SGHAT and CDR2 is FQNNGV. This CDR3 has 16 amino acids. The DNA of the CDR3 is TGTGCCAGCAGCGTAGATCCGGGACAGTTGAAGGATACGCAGTATTTT. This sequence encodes CASSVDPGQLKDTQYF.

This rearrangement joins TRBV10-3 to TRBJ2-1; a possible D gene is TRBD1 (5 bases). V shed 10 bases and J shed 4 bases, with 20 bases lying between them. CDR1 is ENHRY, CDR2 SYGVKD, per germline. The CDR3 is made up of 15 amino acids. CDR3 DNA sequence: TGTGCCACCCAAGGGGATAGACAAGCTTACAATGAGCAGTTCTTC. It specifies CATQGDRQAYNEQFF.

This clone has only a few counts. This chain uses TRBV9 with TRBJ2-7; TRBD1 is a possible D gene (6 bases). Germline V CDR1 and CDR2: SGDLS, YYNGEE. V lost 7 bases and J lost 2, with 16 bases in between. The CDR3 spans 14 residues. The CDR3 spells CASGRTVTPYEQYF. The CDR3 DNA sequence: TGTGCCAGCGGCCGGACAGTTACTCCCTACGAGCAGTACTTC.

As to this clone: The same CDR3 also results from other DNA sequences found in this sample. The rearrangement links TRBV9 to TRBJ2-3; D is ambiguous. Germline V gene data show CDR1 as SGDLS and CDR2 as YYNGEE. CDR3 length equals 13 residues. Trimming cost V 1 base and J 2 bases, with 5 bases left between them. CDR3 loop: CASSVTNTDTQYF. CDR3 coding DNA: TGTGCCAGCAGCGTAACCAACACAGATACGCAGTATTTT.

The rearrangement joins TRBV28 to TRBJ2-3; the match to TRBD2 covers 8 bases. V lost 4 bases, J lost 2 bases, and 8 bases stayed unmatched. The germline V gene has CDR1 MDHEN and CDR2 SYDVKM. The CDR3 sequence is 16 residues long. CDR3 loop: CASSYTTSGTTDTQYF. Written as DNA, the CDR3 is TGTGCCAGCAGTTACACCACTAGCGGAACCACAGATACGCAGTATTTT. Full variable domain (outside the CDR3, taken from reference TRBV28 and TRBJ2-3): DVKVTQSSRYLVKRTGEKVFLECVQDMDHENMFWYRQDPGLGLRLIYFSYDVKMKEKGDIPEGYSVSREKKERFSLILESASTNQTSMYLCASSYTTSGTTDTQYFGPGTRLTVL.

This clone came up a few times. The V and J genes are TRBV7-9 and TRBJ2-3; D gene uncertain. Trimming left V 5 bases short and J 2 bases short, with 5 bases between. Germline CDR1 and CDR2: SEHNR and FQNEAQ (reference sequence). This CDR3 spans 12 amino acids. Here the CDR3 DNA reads TGTGCCAGCAGCGCCCTCACAGATACGCAGTATTTT. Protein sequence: CASSALTDTQYF. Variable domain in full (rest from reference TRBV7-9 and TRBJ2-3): DTGVSQNPRHKITKRGQNVTFRCDPISEHNRLYWYRQTLGQGPEFLTYFQNEAQLEKSRLLSDRFSAERPKGSFSTLEIQRTEQGDSAMYLCASSALTDTQYFGPGTRLTVL.

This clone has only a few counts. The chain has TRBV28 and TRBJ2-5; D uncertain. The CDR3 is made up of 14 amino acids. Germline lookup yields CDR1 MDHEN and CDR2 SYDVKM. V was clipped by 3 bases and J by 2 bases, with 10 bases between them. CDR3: CASSLTQLQETQYF. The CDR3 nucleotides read TGTGCCAGCAGTTTGACACAGTTGCAAGAGACCCAGTACTTC.

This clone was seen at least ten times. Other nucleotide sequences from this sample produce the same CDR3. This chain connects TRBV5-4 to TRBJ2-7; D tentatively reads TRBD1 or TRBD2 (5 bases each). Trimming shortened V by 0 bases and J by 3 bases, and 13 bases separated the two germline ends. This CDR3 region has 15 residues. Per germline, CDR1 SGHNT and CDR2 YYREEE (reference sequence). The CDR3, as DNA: TGTGCCAGCAGCTTGGGTCCGGGGCACGACTACGAGCAGTACTTC. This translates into CASSLGPGHDYEQYF.

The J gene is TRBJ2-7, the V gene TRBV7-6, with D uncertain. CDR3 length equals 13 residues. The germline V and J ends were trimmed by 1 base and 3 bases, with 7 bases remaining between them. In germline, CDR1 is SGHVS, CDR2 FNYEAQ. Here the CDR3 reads CASSLERDYEQYF. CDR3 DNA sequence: TGTGCCAGCAGCTTAGAAAGGGACTACGAGCAGTACTTC.

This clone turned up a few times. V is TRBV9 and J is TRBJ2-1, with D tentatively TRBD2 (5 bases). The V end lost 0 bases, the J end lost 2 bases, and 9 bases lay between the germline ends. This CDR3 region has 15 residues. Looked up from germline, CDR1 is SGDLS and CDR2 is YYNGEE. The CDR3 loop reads CASSVGLAAYNEQFF. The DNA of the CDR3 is TGTGCCAGCAGCGTAGGTCTAGCCGCCTACAATGAGCAGTTCTTC.

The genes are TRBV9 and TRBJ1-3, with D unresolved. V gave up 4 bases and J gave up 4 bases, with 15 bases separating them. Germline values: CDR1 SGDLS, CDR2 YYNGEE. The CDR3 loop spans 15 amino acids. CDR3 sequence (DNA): TGTGCCAGCAGCTTGGGGTTCGGGGTCGGAAACACCATATATTTT. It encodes CASSLGFGVGNTIYF. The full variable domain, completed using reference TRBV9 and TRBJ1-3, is DSGVTQTPKHLITATGQRVTLRCSPRSGDLSVYWYQQSLDQGLQFLIQYYNGEERAKGNILERFSAQQFPDLHSELNLSSLELGDSALYFCASSLGFGVGNTIYFGEGSWLTVV.

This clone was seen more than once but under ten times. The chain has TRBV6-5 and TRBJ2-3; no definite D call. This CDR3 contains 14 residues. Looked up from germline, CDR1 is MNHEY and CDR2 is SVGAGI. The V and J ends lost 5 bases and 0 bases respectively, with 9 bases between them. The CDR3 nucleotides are TGTGCCAGCAGTCGCCAAGTTAGCACAGATACGCAGTATTTT. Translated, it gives CASSRQVSTDTQYF.

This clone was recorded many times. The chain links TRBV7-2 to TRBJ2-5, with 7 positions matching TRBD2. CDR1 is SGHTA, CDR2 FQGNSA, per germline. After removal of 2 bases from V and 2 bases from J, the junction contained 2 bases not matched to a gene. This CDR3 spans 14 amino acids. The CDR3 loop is CASSLTAGQETQYF. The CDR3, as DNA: TGTGCCAGCAGCTTAACAGCGGGGCAAGAGACCCAGTACTTC. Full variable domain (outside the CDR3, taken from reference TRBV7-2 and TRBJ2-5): GAGVSQSPSNKVTEKGKDVELRCDPISGHTALYWYRQSLGQGLEFLIYFQGNSAPDKSGLPSDRFSAERTGGSVSTLTIQRTQQEDSAVYLCASSLTAGQETQYFGPGTRLLVL.

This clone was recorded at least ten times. CDR3 sequence reads: CASSFSSGTRETQYF. CDR3 DNA sequence: TGTGCCAGCAGTTTCTCTAGCGGGACGAGAGAGACCCAGTACTTC. This chain uses TRBV2 with TRBJ2-5; 9 bases fit TRBD2. The CDR3 consists of 15 residues. Germline assignment: CDR1 SNHLY and CDR2 FYNNEI. After removal of 5 bases from V and 4 bases from J, the junction contained 8 bases not matched to a gene. The full variable domain, with the rest looked up from reference TRBV2 and TRBJ2-5, is EPEVTQTPSHQVTQMGQEVILRCVPISNHLYFYWYRQILGQKVEFLVSFYNNEISEKSEIFDDQFSVERPDGSNFTLKIRSTKLEDSAMYFCASSFSSGTRETQYFGPGTRLLVL.

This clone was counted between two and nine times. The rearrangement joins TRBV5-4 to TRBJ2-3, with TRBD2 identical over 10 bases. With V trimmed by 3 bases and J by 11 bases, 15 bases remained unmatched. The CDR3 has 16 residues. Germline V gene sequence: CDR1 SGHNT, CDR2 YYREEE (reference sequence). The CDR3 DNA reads TGTGCCAGCAGCTCGGCCGGGACTAGCGCCGCTGGCGGGCAGTATTTT. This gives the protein CASSSAGTSAAGGQYF.

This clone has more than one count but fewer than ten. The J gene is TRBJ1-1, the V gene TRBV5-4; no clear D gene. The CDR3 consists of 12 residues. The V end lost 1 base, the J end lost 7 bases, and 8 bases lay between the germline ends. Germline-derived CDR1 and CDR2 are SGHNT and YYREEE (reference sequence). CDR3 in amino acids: CASSLRPHEAFF. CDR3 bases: TGTGCCAGCAGCTTGCGGCCACATGAAGCTTTCTTT.

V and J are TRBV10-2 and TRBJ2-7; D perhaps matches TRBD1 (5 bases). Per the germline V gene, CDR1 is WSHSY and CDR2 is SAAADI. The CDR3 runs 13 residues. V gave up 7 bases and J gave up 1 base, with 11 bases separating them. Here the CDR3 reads CASTGPGSYEQYF. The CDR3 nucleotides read TGCGCCAGCACAGGTCCAGGGTCCTACGAGCAGTACTTC.